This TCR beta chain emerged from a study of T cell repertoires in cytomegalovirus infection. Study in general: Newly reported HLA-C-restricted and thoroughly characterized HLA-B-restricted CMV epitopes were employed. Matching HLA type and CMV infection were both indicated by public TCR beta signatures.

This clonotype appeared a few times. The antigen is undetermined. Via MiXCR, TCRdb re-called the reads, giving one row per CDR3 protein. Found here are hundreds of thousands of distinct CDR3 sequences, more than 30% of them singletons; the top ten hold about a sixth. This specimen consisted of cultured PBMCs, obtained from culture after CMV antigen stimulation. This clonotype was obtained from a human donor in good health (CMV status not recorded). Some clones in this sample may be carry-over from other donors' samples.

DNA for the CDR3: TGTGCCAGCAGCTTAGTGGGAGGGGGCGACGCTAACTATGGCTACACCTTC. Residues: CASSLVGGGDANYGYTF. This chain uses TRBV7-2 with TRBJ1-2, with 7 bases that match TRBD1. The CDR3 length is 17 residues. CDR1 and CDR2 (germline): SGHTA, FQGNSA. The ends lost 1 base at V and 0 bases at J; junction bases unmatched: 8.